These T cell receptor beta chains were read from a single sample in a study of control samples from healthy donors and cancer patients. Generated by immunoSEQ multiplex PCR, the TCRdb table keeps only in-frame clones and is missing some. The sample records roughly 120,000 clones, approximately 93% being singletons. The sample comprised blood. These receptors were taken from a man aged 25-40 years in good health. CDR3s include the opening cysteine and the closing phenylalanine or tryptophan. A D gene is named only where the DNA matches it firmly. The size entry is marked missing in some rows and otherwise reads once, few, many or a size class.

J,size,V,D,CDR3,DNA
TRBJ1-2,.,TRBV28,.,CASSLGSTNYGYTF,TGTGCCAGCAGTTTGGGTAGCACTAACTATGGCTACACCTTC
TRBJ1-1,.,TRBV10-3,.,CAISAGPRTEAFF,TGTGCCATCTCAGCAGGTCCTAGGACTGAAGCTTTCTTT
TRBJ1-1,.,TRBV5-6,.,CASSFYRAAEAFF,TGTGCCAGCAGCTTTTACAGGGCGGCTGAAGCTTTCTTT
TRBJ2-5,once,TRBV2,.,CASSESVEDVLGETQYF,TGTGCCAGCAGTGAATCGGTGGAGGACGTCCTTGGAGAGACCCAGTACTTC
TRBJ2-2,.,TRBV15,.,CATSEGPLVGELFF,TGTGCCACCAGCGAGGGCCCTCTTGTCGGGGAGCTGTTTTTT
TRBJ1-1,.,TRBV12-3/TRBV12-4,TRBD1,CASKLTGQTEAFF,TGTGCCAGCAAATTGACAGGGCAAACTGAAGCTTTCTTT
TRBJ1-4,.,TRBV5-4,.,CASSSYLGSTNEKLFF,TGTGCCAGCAGTTCTTACTTGGGTTCAACTAATGAAAAACTGTTTTTT
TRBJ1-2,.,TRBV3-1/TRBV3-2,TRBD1,CASSQGDRGVYTF,TGTGCCAGCAGCCAAGGGGACAGGGGGGTCTACACCTTC
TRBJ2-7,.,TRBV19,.,CASSTLRDTSYEQYF,TGTGCCAGTAGTACTCTACGGGACACCTCCTACGAGCAGTACTTC
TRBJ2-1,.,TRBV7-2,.,CASSSYDGLMYNEQFF,TGTGCCAGCAGCTCGTACGACGGGCTGATGTACAATGAGCAGTTCTTC
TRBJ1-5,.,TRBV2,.,CASSEFPPENPNNQPQHF,TGTGCCAGCAGTGAATTCCCTCCGGAGAACCCGAACAATCAGCCCCAGCATTTT
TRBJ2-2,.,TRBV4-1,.,CASSQEAGSTGELFF,TGCGCCAGCAGCCAAGAAGCCGGCAGCACCGGGGAGCTGTTTTTT
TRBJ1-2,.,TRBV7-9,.,CASSLRTTAHYGYTF,TGTGCCAGCAGCTTAAGGACGACAGCTCACTATGGCTACACCTTC
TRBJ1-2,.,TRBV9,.,CASSSEGGGYTF,TGTGCCAGCAGCTCGGAGGGGGGCGGCTACACCTTC
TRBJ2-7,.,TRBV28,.,CASSLTGLSYEQYF,TGTGCCAGCAGTTTAACGGGCCTCTCCTACGAGCAGTACTTC
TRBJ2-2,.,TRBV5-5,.,CASSFSGQNTGELFF,TGTGCCAGCAGCTTCTCAGGGCAAAACACCGGGGAGCTGTTTTTT
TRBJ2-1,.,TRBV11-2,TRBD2,CASTFTAGAPYNEQFF,TGTGCCAGCACCTTTACAGCGGGGGCCCCTTACAATGAGCAGTTCTTC
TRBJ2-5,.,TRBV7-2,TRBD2,CASSPTGTSGGETQYF,TGTGCCAGCAGCCCCACCGGGACTAGCGGGGGAGAGACCCAGTACTTC
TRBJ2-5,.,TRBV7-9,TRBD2,CASSLEFGGARETQYF,TGTGCCAGCAGCTTAGAATTCGGGGGGGCCAGGGAGACCCAGTACTTC
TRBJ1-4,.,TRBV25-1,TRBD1,CASSEKGADEKLFF,TGTGCCAGCAGTGAAAAGGGGGCCGATGAAAAACTGTTTTTT
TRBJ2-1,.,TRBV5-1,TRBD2,CASSSQITSGGAGYNEQFF,TGCGCCAGCAGCTCTCAAATAACTAGCGGGGGGGCCGGGTACAATGAGCAGTTCTTC
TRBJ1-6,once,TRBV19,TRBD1,CASSNTDRQGPSLHF,TGTGCCAGTAGTAATACGGACCGACAGGGTCCATCCCTCCACTTT
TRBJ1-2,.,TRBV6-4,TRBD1,CASSWDSRGYGYTF,TGTGCCAGCAGTTGGGACAGTCGGGGCTATGGCTACACCTTC
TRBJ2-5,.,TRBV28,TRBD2,CAVRRGGLVETQYF,TGTGCCGTTAGGCGGGGGGGCCTTGTAGAGACCCAGTACTTC
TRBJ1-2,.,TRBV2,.,CAIKTDYGYTF,TGTGCCATCAAGACAGACTATGGCTACACCTTC
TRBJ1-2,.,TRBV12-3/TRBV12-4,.,CASSMTVTLRYTF,TGTGCCAGCAGCATGACAGTAACATTGCGCTACACCTTC
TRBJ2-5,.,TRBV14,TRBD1,CASSQRGQGQETQYF,TGTGCCAGCAGCCAAAGGGGACAGGGCCAAGAGACCCAGTACTTC
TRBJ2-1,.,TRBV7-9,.,CASSPPPNHNEQFF,TGTGCCAGCAGCCCGCCGCCTAACCACAATGAGCAGTTCTTC
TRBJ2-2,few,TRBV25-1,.,CASSEAVTGELFF,TGTGCCAGCAGTGAAGCAGTCACCGGGGAGCTGTTTTTT
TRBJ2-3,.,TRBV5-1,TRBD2,CASSFYSGGYTDTQYF,TGCGCCAGCAGCTTCTACAGCGGGGGGTACACAGATACGCAGTATTTT
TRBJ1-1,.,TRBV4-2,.,CASSPSHETGQNTEAFF,TGTGCCAGCAGCCCCTCCCATGAGACGGGACAGAACACTGAAGCTTTCTTT
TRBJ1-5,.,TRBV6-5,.,CASRLLQGREPQHF,TGTGCCAGCAGACTCCTACAGGGAAGAGAGCCCCAGCATTTT
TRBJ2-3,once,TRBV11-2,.,CASSLDLDTQYF,TGTGCCAGCAGCTTAGATCTAGATACGCAGTATTTT
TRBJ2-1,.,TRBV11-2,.,CASSDRDFYEQFF,TGTGCCAGCAGCGATAGGGACTTTTATGAGCAGTTCTTC
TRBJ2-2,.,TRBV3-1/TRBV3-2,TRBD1,CASSQPNRGPFDGELFF,TGTGCCAGCAGCCAACCCAACAGGGGGCCATTCGACGGGGAGCTGTTTTTT
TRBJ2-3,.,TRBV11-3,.,CASSQASKPDTQYF,TGTGCCAGCAGCCAGGCCTCTAAACCAGATACGCAGTATTTT
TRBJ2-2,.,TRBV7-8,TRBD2,CASSPLVRGEDTGELFF,TGTGCCAGCAGCCCCTTGGTGCGGGGGGAGGACACCGGGGAGCTGTTTTTT
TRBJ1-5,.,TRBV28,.,CASTSLGGSQHF,TGTGCCAGCACCTCCCTGGGGGGGTCCCAGCATTTT
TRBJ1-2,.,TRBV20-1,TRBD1,CSPDRVYGYTF,TGCAGTCCTGACAGGGTCTATGGCTACACCTTC
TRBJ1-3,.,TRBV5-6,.,CASSLGPSSGNTIYF,TGTGCCAGCAGCTTGGGACCCTCTTCTGGAAACACCATATATTTT
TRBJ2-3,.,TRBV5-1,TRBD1,CASSPRGTGERTDTQYF,TGCGCCAGCAGCCCGCGCGGGACAGGGGAGAGGACAGATACGCAGTATTTT
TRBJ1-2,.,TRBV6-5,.,CAISGGRGPSGYTF,TGTGCCATCTCGGGAGGCAGGGGACCCTCGGGCTACACCTTC
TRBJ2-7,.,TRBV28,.,CASSTPYEQYF,TGTGCCAGCTCGACACCCTACGAGCAGTACTTC
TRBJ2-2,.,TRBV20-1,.,CSASELKRLTNTGELFF,TGCAGTGCTAGTGAGCTTAAGCGGCTTACGAACACCGGGGAGCTGTTTTTT
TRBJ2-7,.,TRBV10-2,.,CASSEPPLLYEQYF,TGCGCCAGCAGTGAGCCCCCCTTACTCTACGAGCAGTACTTC
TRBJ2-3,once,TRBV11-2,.,CASSLGTQGGSTDTQYF,TGTGCCAGCAGCTTAGGGACACAGGGTGGGAGCACAGATACGCAGTATTTT
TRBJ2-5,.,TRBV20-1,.,CSASAGARETQYF,TGCAGTGCTAGTGCAGGGGCCCGGGAGACCCAGTACTTC
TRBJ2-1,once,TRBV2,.,CASSGSWRSSYNEQFF,TGTGCCAGCAGCGGTAGCTGGCGGAGCTCCTACAATGAGCAGTTCTTC
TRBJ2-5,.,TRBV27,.,CASSPRGETQYF,TGTGCCAGCAGTCCCAGGGGAGAGACCCAGTACTTC
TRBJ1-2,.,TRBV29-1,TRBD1,CSGDPTGAGGYTF,TGCAGCGGTGACCCGACAGGGGCTGGTGGCTACACCTTC
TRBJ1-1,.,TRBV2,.,CASSVQGNTEAFF,TGTGCCAGCAGCGTACAGGGTAACACTGAAGCTTTCTTT
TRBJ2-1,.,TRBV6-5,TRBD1,CASIPGDRGFSEQFF,TGTGCCAGCATCCCGGGGGACAGGGGGTTTAGTGAGCAGTTCTTC
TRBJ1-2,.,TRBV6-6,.,CASSHHLLGNSYGYTF,TGTGCCAGCAGCCACCACCTCTTAGGGAATAGCTATGGCTACACCTTC
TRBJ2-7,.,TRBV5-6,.,CASSSTPWGTGPYEQYF,TGTGCCAGCAGCTCTACCCCGTGGGGGACCGGACCCTACGAGCAGTACTTC
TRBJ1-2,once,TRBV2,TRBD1,CASSERDRALNYGYTF,TGTGCCAGCAGTGAAAGAGACAGGGCCCTTAACTATGGCTACACCTTC
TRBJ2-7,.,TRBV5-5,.,CASSPGGTEAYEQYF,TGTGCCAGCAGCCCAGGAGGGACGGAAGCCTACGAGCAGTACTTC
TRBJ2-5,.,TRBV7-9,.,CASSFWGLKETQYF,TGTGCCAGCAGCTTCTGGGGGCTGAAGGAGACCCAGTACTTC
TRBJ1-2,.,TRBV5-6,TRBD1,CASSLLTGSGNVGGYTF,TGTGCCAGCAGCTTGTTGACAGGGAGTGGGAATGTGGGGGGCTACACCTTC
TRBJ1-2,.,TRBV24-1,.,CATLDPIYGYTF,TGTGCCACCCTTGATCCGATCTATGGCTACACCTTC